These T cell receptor beta chains were read from a single sample in a study of CD8+ T cells in alopecia areata. The repertoire was sequenced with immunoSEQ multiplex PCR; TCRdb's copy has only in-frame clones and lacks some. The top ten clones hold roughly 2.6% of a sample with about 210,000 clones, 40% to 45% of them seen once. The sample consisted of CD4+ T cells sorted from blood, taken at approximately week 36, from a patient treated with tofacitinib. The source is a human donor with alopecia areata. Both conserved end residues are part of each CDR3. D genes are given only for firm matches. Size values are once, few and many counts, or a class for expanded clones, and some rows have none.

d_gene: TRBD1
j_gene: TRBJ1-2
v_gene: TRBV23-1
abundance: medium-sized
CDR3nt: TGCGCCAGCAGTCTTATTGGGACAGCCTCTGGGTATGGCTACACCTTC
CDR3aa: CASSLIGTASGYGYTF

d_gene: .
j_gene: TRBJ2-1
v_gene: TRBV30
abundance: .
CDR3nt: TGTGCCTGGAGTCAAGCGATTTCCTACAATGAGCAGTTCTTC
CDR3aa: CAWSQAISYNEQFF

d_gene: .
j_gene: TRBJ2-7
v_gene: TRBV4-1
abundance: few
CDR3nt: TGCGCCAGCAGCCAAGATCTCCAACAGGCCCTCTACGAGCAGTACTTC
CDR3aa: CASSQDLQQALYEQYF

d_gene: .
j_gene: TRBJ2-3
v_gene: TRBV6-5
abundance: .
CDR3nt: TGTGCCAGCAGTTCCAGGGGCGATACGCAGTATTTT
CDR3aa: CASSSRGDTQYF

d_gene: TRBD2
j_gene: TRBJ2-1
v_gene: TRBV27
abundance: .
CDR3nt: TGTGCCAGCAGTCCCCCAGTAGCGGGAGCGGTTCTTGAGCAGTTCTTC
CDR3aa: CASSPPVAGAVLEQFF

d_gene: .
j_gene: TRBJ1-1
v_gene: TRBV7-9
abundance: .
CDR3nt: TGTGCCAGCAGCTTAGCAGGGCGGACTGAAGCTTTCTTT
CDR3aa: CASSLAGRTEAFF

d_gene: .
j_gene: TRBJ2-5
v_gene: TRBV30
abundance: .
CDR3nt: TGTGCCTGGCGCCCCGGGTACCAAGAGACCCAGTACTTC
CDR3aa: CAWRPGYQETQYF

d_gene: TRBD1
j_gene: TRBJ2-3
v_gene: TRBV11-2
abundance: .
CDR3nt: TGTGCCAGCACCCAGGGGGCTACAAGCACAGATACGCAGTATTTT
CDR3aa: CASTQGATSTDTQYF

d_gene: .
j_gene: TRBJ1-1
v_gene: TRBV7-8
abundance: .
CDR3nt: TGTGCCAGCAGGCAGGGCACTTTTATGAACACTGAAGCTTTCTTT
CDR3aa: CASRQGTFMNTEAFF

d_gene: TRBD2
j_gene: TRBJ2-3
v_gene: TRBV27
abundance: .
CDR3nt: TGTGCCAGCAGTAACGCTCTAGCGGTCACAGATACGCAGTATTTT
CDR3aa: CASSNALAVTDTQYF

d_gene: .
j_gene: TRBJ1-1
v_gene: TRBV6-5
abundance: .
CDR3nt: TGTGCCAGCAGTTACTACCGAAGAGGGGCTGAAGCTTTCTTT
CDR3aa: CASSYYRRGAEAFF

d_gene: .
j_gene: TRBJ2-5
v_gene: TRBV4-1
abundance: .
CDR3nt: TGCGCCAGCAGCCAACACCGTGGACAAGAGACCCAGTACTTC
CDR3aa: CASSQHRGQETQYF

d_gene: TRBD1
j_gene: TRBJ2-7
v_gene: TRBV13
abundance: once
CDR3nt: TGTGCCAGCACCCAGGGGGACAGGGATGTAAACGAGCAGTACTTC
CDR3aa: CASTQGDRDVNEQYF

d_gene: .
j_gene: TRBJ2-2
v_gene: TRBV11-2
abundance: few
CDR3nt: TGTGCCAGCAGCCGAGGGACTTTGAACACCGGGGAGCTGTTTTTT
CDR3aa: CASSRGTLNTGELFF

d_gene: .
j_gene: TRBJ2-1
v_gene: TRBV7-2
abundance: .
CDR3nt: TGTGCCAGCAGCTCAGCGCGGGTGGTTGTTGGTGAGCAGTTCTTC
CDR3aa: CASSSARVVVGEQFF

d_gene: TRBD1
j_gene: TRBJ1-1
v_gene: TRBV5-1
abundance: .
CDR3nt: TGCGCCAGCCGGATTGGGACAGGGCAGAACACTGAAGCTTTCTTT
CDR3aa: CASRIGTGQNTEAFF

d_gene: .
j_gene: TRBJ1-1
v_gene: TRBV4-2
abundance: .
CDR3nt: TGTGCCAGCAGCCAAGATGAAGGGGGGGAGGCTGAAGCTTTCTTT
CDR3aa: CASSQDEGGEAEAFF

d_gene: .
j_gene: TRBJ1-1
v_gene: TRBV6-6
abundance: many
CDR3nt: TGTGCCAGCTGGGGGAGCACTGAAGCTTTCTTT
CDR3aa: CASWGSTEAFF

d_gene: .
j_gene: TRBJ1-1
v_gene: TRBV30
abundance: .
CDR3nt: TGTGCCTGGAGTCCCCGGGTCAGGGCGAACACTGAAGCTTTCTTT
CDR3aa: CAWSPRVRANTEAFF

d_gene: TRBD2
j_gene: TRBJ2-3
v_gene: TRBV7-8
abundance: .
CDR3nt: TGTGCCAGCAGCTTGGCGGGAGGGCAAGATACGCAGTATTTT
CDR3aa: CASSLAGGQDTQYF

d_gene: TRBD1
j_gene: TRBJ1-5
v_gene: TRBV15
abundance: .
CDR3nt: TGTGCCACCAGCGAATTCGGACAGGGAGGTGTTCGGATACAGCCCCAGCATTTT
CDR3aa: CATSEFGQGGVRIQPQHF

d_gene: .
j_gene: TRBJ2-5
v_gene: TRBV9
abundance: few
CDR3nt: TGTGCCAGCAGCGTATCTCACCAAGAGACCCAGTACTTC
CDR3aa: CASSVSHQETQYF

d_gene: .
j_gene: TRBJ1-1
v_gene: TRBV2
abundance: few
CDR3nt: TGTGCCAGCAAGGACATCGTAAACACTGAAGCTTTCTTT
CDR3aa: CASKDIVNTEAFF

d_gene: .
j_gene: TRBJ1-1
v_gene: TRBV7-2
abundance: .
CDR3nt: TGTGCCAGCAGCTCCGGAATCTCTACTGAAGCTTTCTTT
CDR3aa: CASSSGISTEAFF

d_gene: TRBD2
j_gene: TRBJ2-5
v_gene: TRBV9
abundance: .
CDR3nt: TGTGCCAGCAGCGTTAGCGGGAGTATAGAGACCCAGTACTTC
CDR3aa: CASSVSGSIETQYF

d_gene: TRBD2
j_gene: TRBJ2-7
v_gene: TRBV29-1
abundance: few
CDR3nt: TGCAGCGTTGAGGGTTTAGCGGGGGCCTACGAGCAGTACTTC
CDR3aa: CSVEGLAGAYEQYF

d_gene: .
j_gene: TRBJ1-1
v_gene: TRBV30
abundance: few
CDR3nt: TGTGCCTGGAATAACGGGGCTGAAGCTTTCTTT
CDR3aa: CAWNNGAEAFF

d_gene: .
j_gene: TRBJ2-5
v_gene: TRBV6-5
abundance: .
CDR3nt: TGTGCCAGCTCCCAGGGATCAGAGACCCAGTACTTC
CDR3aa: CASSQGSETQYF

d_gene: TRBD1
j_gene: TRBJ2-7
v_gene: TRBV28
abundance: .
CDR3nt: TGTGCCAGCAGCACCAACCCCGGGACAGGGGGGGCCTACGAGCAGTACTTC
CDR3aa: CASSTNPGTGGAYEQYF

d_gene: TRBD1
j_gene: TRBJ2-3
v_gene: TRBV29-1
abundance: .
CDR3nt: TGCAACTCTCGACAGGGCTCAGATACGCAGTATTTT
CDR3aa: CNSRQGSDTQYF

d_gene: .
j_gene: TRBJ2-7
v_gene: TRBV7-9
abundance: few
CDR3nt: TGTGCCAGCAGCTTAGTCGTTGGGGTTACCTACGAGCAGTACTTC
CDR3aa: CASSLVVGVTYEQYF

d_gene: .
j_gene: TRBJ1-1
v_gene: TRBV4-2
abundance: few
CDR3nt: TGTGCCAGCAGAGTCCAGACAGAGAACACTGAAGCTTTCTTT
CDR3aa: CASRVQTENTEAFF

d_gene: .
j_gene: TRBJ2-7
v_gene: TRBV30
abundance: .
CDR3nt: TGTGCCTGGAGCCAGGAGGTCTACGAGCAGTACTTC
CDR3aa: CAWSQEVYEQYF

d_gene: .
j_gene: TRBJ1-2
v_gene: TRBV28
abundance: few
CDR3nt: TGTGCCAGTGTGACAGGAGGCTATGGCTACACCTTC
CDR3aa: CASVTGGYGYTF

d_gene: .
j_gene: TRBJ1-1
v_gene: TRBV29-1
abundance: .
CDR3nt: TGCAGCGTTGAGGTAGGACAGAAGGTTATCGGCACTGAAGCTTTCTTT
CDR3aa: CSVEVGQKVIGTEAFF

d_gene: .
j_gene: TRBJ2-3
v_gene: TRBV7-3
abundance: .
CDR3nt: TGTGCCAGCAGCTCCGGGCCGGGGACAGATACGCAGTATTTT
CDR3aa: CASSSGPGTDTQYF

d_gene: .
j_gene: TRBJ2-6
v_gene: TRBV6-1
abundance: .
CDR3nt: TGTGCCAGCGGGTCAAGAACTTCTGGGGCCAACGTCCTGACTTTC
CDR3aa: CASGSRTSGANVLTF

d_gene: TRBD1
j_gene: TRBJ2-5
v_gene: TRBV5-1
abundance: .
CDR3nt: TGCGCCAGCAGCTTGGGGACAGGGGAGACCCAGTACTTC
CDR3aa: CASSLGTGETQYF

d_gene: TRBD1
j_gene: TRBJ2-3
v_gene: TRBV15
abundance: .
CDR3nt: TGTGCCACCAGCAGGGGCGGGACAGGGGGAGATACGCAGTATTTT
CDR3aa: CATSRGGTGGDTQYF

d_gene: TRBD1
j_gene: TRBJ2-3
v_gene: TRBV19
abundance: .
CDR3nt: TGTGCCAGTAGTATACCGGGACAGGCTATTGATACGCAGTATTTT
CDR3aa: CASSIPGQAIDTQYF

d_gene: .
j_gene: TRBJ1-4
v_gene: TRBV30
abundance: once
CDR3nt: TGTGCCTGGACCCCCGACAGTTCAAGAGAAAAACTGTTTTTT
CDR3aa: CAWTPDSSREKLFF

d_gene: .
j_gene: TRBJ2-7
v_gene: TRBV28
abundance: .
CDR3nt: TGTGCCAGCAGCTGGGCTCGGGGTACCTACGAGCAGTACTTC
CDR3aa: CASSWARGTYEQYF

d_gene: .
j_gene: TRBJ2-6
v_gene: TRBV10-3
abundance: .
CDR3nt: TGTGCCATCAGTGAGTCAGGCAGCCCCGTAGGGGGGGCCAACGTCCTGACTTTC
CDR3aa: CAISESGSPVGGANVLTF